The clone carrying this T cell receptor beta chain is a singleton in its sample. Its specificity is unknown. Amplification used 60 Vbeta primers and 13 Jbeta primers. In the study's own analysis: Later analysis identified around 85 million unique TCR beta chains, 10 million to 12 million shared. TCRdb's table, derived via immunoSEQ multiplex PCR, lists solely in-frame clones and lacks some. V, J and clone size derive from that table, while D and trimming were established from the DNA sequence. This sample carries some 57,000 clones, 65% to 80% of them seen once, and the ten largest clones take roughly 5.2%. Looked up from germline, CDR1 is ENHRY and CDR2 is SYGVKD. CDR3 length equals 13 residues. V was clipped by 6 bases and J by 7 bases, with 12 bases between them. These data are taken from a study of cytomegalovirus exposure and HLA in healthy donors. The study, taken as a whole, reports: Analysis was carried out at a later point, and it linked a missense DCLRE1C variant to TCR beta V- and J-gene trimming. In an earlier analysis, productive rearrangement rates for most beta V segments clustered near 87% or 30%. Association with HLA alleles at 0.05 false discovery rate was found for some 18,000 TCR beta sequences in a later analysis.

Sequenced material: PBMCs. The receptor was isolated from a woman aged 25 to 39 in good health and CMV-seronegative. The V call is TRBV10-3, the J call TRBJ2-2; D perhaps matches TRBD1 (6 bases). The CDR3 coding sequence is TGTGCCATCAGCCCAGGGGTGGGCGGGGAGCTGTTTTTT. Protein: CAISPGVGGELFF.